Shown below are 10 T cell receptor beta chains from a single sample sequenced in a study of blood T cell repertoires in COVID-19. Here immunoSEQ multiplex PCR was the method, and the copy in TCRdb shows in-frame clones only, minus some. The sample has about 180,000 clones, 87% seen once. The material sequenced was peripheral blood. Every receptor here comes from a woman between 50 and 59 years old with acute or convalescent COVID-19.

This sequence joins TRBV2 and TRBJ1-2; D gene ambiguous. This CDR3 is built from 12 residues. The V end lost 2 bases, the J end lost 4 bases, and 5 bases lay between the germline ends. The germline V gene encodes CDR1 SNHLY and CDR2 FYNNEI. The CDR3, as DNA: TGTGCCAGCAGTGAACGCGTCTATGGCTACACCTTC. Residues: CASSERVYGYTF.

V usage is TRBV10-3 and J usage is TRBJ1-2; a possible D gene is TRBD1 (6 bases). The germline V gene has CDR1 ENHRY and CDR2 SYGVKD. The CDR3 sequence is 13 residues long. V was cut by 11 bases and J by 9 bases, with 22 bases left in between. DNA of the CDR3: TGTGCCGTTACCGGGACACCAGAATTTCGCTACACCTTC. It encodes CAVTGTPEFRYTF.

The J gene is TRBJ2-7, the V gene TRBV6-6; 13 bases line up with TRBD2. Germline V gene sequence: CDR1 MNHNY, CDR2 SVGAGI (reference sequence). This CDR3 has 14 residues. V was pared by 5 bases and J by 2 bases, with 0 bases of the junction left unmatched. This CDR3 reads CASSGTSGAYEQYF. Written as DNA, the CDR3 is TGTGCCAGCAGTGGGACTAGCGGGGCCTACGAGCAGTACTTC.

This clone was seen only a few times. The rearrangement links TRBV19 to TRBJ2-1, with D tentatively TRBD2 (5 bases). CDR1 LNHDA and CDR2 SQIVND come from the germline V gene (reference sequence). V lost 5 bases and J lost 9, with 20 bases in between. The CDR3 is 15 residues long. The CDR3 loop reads CASSVGVGLNGEQFF. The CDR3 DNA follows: TGTGCCAGTAGTGTGGGAGTGGGCCTGAATGGTGAGCAGTTCTTC.

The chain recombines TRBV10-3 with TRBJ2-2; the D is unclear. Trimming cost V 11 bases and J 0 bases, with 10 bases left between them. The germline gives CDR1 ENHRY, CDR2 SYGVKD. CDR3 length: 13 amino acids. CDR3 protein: CACVAANTGELFF. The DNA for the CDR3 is TGTGCCTGTGTGGCCGCGAACACCGGGGAGCTGTTTTTT.

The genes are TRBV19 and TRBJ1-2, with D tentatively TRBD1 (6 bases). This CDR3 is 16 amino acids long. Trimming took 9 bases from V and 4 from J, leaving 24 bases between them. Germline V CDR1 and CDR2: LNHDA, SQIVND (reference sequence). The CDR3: CASLPSLGQNIYGYTF. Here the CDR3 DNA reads TGTGCCAGCCTCCCGTCACTTGGACAGAATATCTATGGCTACACCTTC. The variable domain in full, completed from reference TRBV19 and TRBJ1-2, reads DGGITQSPKYLFRKEGQNVTLSCEQNLNHDAMYWYRQDPGQGLRLIYYSQIVNDFQKGDIAEGYSVSREKKESFPLTVTSAQKNPTAFYLCASLPSLGQNIYGYTFGSGTRLTVV.

The CDR3 DNA reads as TGTGCCAGCAGCGGGTCAGGGGGGAATGGCTACACCTTC. Translating gives CASSGSGGNGYTF. The chain has TRBV9 and TRBJ1-2, with 7 bases aligning to TRBD1. V was clipped by 3 bases and J by 6 bases; unmatched bases: 5. Germline V lookup: CDR1 SGDLS, CDR2 YYNGEE. CDR3 size: 13 residues.

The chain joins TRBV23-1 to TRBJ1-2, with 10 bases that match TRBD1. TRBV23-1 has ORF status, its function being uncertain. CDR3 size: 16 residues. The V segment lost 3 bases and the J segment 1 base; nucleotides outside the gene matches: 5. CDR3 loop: CASSHLGDRGNYGYTF. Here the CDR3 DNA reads TGCGCCAGCAGTCATCTAGGGGACAGGGGTAACTATGGCTACACCTTC.

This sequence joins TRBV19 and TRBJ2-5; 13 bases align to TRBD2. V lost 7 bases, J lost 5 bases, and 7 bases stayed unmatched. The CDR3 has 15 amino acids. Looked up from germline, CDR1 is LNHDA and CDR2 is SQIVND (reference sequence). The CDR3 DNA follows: TGTGCCAGTAAGGAGACTAGCGGGGGGCGTGAGACCCAGTACTTC. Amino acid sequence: CASKETSGGRETQYF.

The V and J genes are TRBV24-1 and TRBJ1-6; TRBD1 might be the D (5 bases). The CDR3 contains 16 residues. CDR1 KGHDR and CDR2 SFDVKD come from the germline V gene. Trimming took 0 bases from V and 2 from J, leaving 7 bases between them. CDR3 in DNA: TGTGCCACCAGTGATTTGGGGGGGGCCTATAATTCACCCCTCCACTTT. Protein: CATSDLGGAYNSPLHF.